This T cell receptor beta chain was captured by sequencing in a study of blood T cell repertoires in COVID-19 (dated by TCRdb to 2018 to 2021). Background on the whole study: The collaborator samples originated in the United States, Italy and Spain and spanned the acute and convalescent phases of COVID-19. Samples were obtained from the ongoing ImmuneRACE study (first 160 participants) and from 1,000 to 1,500 subjects provided by 6 global collaborators. Deeply sampled blood TCRbeta repertoires from subjects exposed to, actively infected with, or recovered from COVID-19 were included in the dataset. The sample metadata nearly always contained a de-identified subject ID, COVID-19 status, age in years and sex. The material from the prospective study consisted of cDNA or gDNA derived from T cells, B-cell-depleted T cells, or PBMCs. The repertoires were released in a freely available public database meant as a resource for research on the immune response to SARS-CoV-2. Where HLA class I and class II types were available, the types were taken from metadata supplied by the sample provider, not from assay-based typing.

Including cysteine and phenylalanine, the CDR3 has 15 amino acids. Of all the DNA, just the CDR3 is kept, 45 bases in frame from base 1. For this chain, trimming is 1 base at the V end and 4 bases at the J end, and the number of junction bases without a gene match is 6. As encoded in the germline V gene, CDR1 is SGHTA while CDR2 is FQGTGA. TCRbeta CDR3 regions were amplified from genomic DNA using the immunoSEQ Assay, a bias-controlled multiplex PCR. On the study's bioinformatics: The number of nucleated cells in each sample was estimated by amplification of reference gene primers within the assay. To quantify the absolute abundance of each unique TCRbeta CDR3 rearrangement, sequence reads were collapsed and filtered. For each sample, productive Simpson clonality was calculated as the square root of Simpson's diversity index over productive rearrangements. TCRdb carries this immuneACCESS record with in-frame sequences only. Its versions omit some clonotypes, under half of them owing to an unresolved V gene in the studies checked, with the rest unexplained. V, J and clone size are taken as reported in that table, and D and trimming were inferred from the DNA itself. The sample table contains more than 90,000 clones; only one count was recorded for about 83% of them. The ten largest make up about 6.8% of the sample.

Concerning this clone itself: The antigen it binds to is not known. The sample holds no much larger clone one base away, and base qualities are not on file.

What the work shows at the level of the full study, not this receptor alone: The amount of clinical and demographic metadata varied by source and participant and was provided uncurated.

The collaborating institutions used their own protocols to collect whole blood in K2EDTA tubes. Collaborator samples were shipped for TCRbeta analysis as frozen whole blood, isolated PBMCs, or DNA extracted from either sample type. The rearranged segments are TRBV7-3 and TRBJ2-5; 7 central nucleotides agree with TRBD1. This clonotype was sampled from a man between 65 and 80 years old with acute or convalescent COVID-19. Sequencing used peripheral blood. This receptor has the CDR3 CASSLNAGGRETQYF. The DNA is TGTGCCAGCAGCTTAAACGCAGGGGGAAGAGAGACCCAGTACTTC.